This passage covers 12 T cell receptor beta chains from one sample sequenced in a study of monozygotic twins with cystic fibrosis. The method was immunoSEQ multiplex PCR; TCRdb's version includes in-frame clones alone and lacks a portion of them. This table holds around 20,000 clones, 85% to 90% found once. The sample was blood. The receptors originated from a woman in her 30s with cystic fibrosis.

The V call is TRBV11-2, the J call TRBJ2-7, with D possibly being TRBD1 or TRBD2 (5 bases each). Germline V gene sequence: CDR1 SGHAT, CDR2 FQNNGV. The CDR3 covers 12 residues. Between the trimmed V and J ends, which lost 3 bases and 2 bases, there was a span of 5 bases. CDR3: CASSLGAYEQYF. In DNA, the CDR3 is TGTGCCAGCAGCTTGGGGGCCTACGAGCAGTACTTC.

The chain carries TRBV4-2 and TRBJ2-3; D may be TRBD2 (5 bases). This CDR3 contains 15 residues. Trimming took off 4 bases at V and 1 base at J, with 12 bases between the two ends. Germline V gene data show CDR1 as LGHNA and CDR2 as YNFKEQ. CDR3 protein: CASSPDLRGTDTQYF. The DNA for the CDR3 is TGTGCCAGCAGCCCAGATCTGAGGGGCACAGATACGCAGTATTTT.

The chain employs TRBV5-6 and TRBJ2-7, with 7 bases that match TRBD1. J was trimmed by 3 bases and V by 7 bases; bases with no gene match: 10. The CDR3 has 14 amino acids. Germline V gene lookup returns CDR1 SGHDT and CDR2 YYEEEE. For the CDR3, the DNA is TGTGCCAGCCAGAGGGGACAGACCAACTACGAGCAGTACTTC. As protein: CASQRGQTNYEQYF.

The V call is TRBV19, the J call TRBJ1-2, with D tentatively TRBD1 (5 bases). The germline CDR1 and CDR2 sequences are LNHDA and SQIVND (reference sequence). V lost 0 bases to trimming and J lost 0 bases, with 8 bases between them. CDR3 length equals 15 residues. CDR3 sequence (DNA): TGTGCCAGTAGTATAGAGGGGGACCCTAACTATGGCTACACCTTC. It translates to CASSIEGDPNYGYTF.

This chain connects TRBV19 to TRBJ1-5; D is possibly TRBD1 (6 bases). V was clipped by 4 bases and J by 5 bases, with 12 bases between them. There are 14 residues in the CDR3. Germline V gives CDR1 LNHDA, CDR2 SQIVND (reference sequence). The CDR3 reads CASSSDRPHQPQHF. CDR3 bases: TGTGCCAGTAGTAGTGACAGGCCACATCAGCCCCAGCATTTT.

The chain joins TRBV13 to TRBJ2-4; TRBD1 aligns across 9 bases. J lost 6 bases, V lost 6 bases, and 6 bases had no gene match. Germline values: CDR1 PRHDT, CDR2 FYEKMQ (reference sequence). The CDR3 is 14 amino acids. CDR3 nucleotides: TGTGCCAGCAGAGTGGGGGGACAGGGAAACATTCAGTACTTC. The encoded protein is CASRVGGQGNIQYF.

The chain employs TRBV7-8 and TRBJ2-3, with a possible D match to TRBD2 (7 bases). Germline V gene sequence: CDR1 SGHVS, CDR2 FQNEAQ. The CDR3 runs to 15 residues. V lost 5 bases and J lost 3, with 15 bases in between. In nucleotides, the CDR3 is TGTGCCAGCAGCGTGAGGAGGGGGGGAACAGATACGCAGTATTTT. This translates into CASSVRRGGTDTQYF.

The chain carries TRBV28 and TRBJ2-7; D remains ambiguous. The CDR3 is 13 residues long. The ends were cut back, 6 bases at V and 0 bases at J, with 9 bases in the middle. The germline V gene encodes CDR1 MDHEN and CDR2 SYDVKM. The CDR3 nucleotides read TGTGCCAGCAGCCCGACCAGCTCCTACGAGCAGTACTTC. Its translation is CASSPTSSYEQYF.

The V call is TRBV7-9, the J call TRBJ1-2; D might be TRBD1 (5 bases). Germline loops: CDR1 SEHNR, CDR2 FQNEAQ (reference sequence). V was shortened by 2 bases and J by 7 bases, with 14 bases between the two germline ends. CDR3 size: 14 residues. CDR3 coding DNA: TGTGCCAGCAGCTTACAGGGCCCCGCGGGTGGCTACACCTTC. Amino acids: CASSLQGPAGGYTF. The variable domain in full, with the rest retrieved from reference TRBV7-9 and TRBJ1-2, is DTGVSQNPRHKITKRGQNVTFRCDPISEHNRLYWYRQTLGQGPEFLTYFQNEAQLEKSRLLSDRFSAERPKGSFSTLEIQRTEQGDSAMYLCASSLQGPAGGYTFGSGTRLTVV.

In the case of this clone: The junction does not match germline at one end; this may be a read error. This rearrangement joins TRBV27 to TRBJ2-3, with 8 nucleotides matching TRBD1. CDR3 length equals 16 residues. CDR1 and CDR2 (germline): MNHEY, SMNVEV (reference sequence). The CDR3 nucleotides are TGTGCCAGCAGTGTATCGACAGGGGAATACACAGATACGCAGTATTTT. Protein product: CASSVSTGEYTDTQYF.

J is TRBJ2-3 and V is TRBV13, with D unclear. V lost 5 bases and J lost 9, with 12 bases in between. The CDR3 is made up of 12 amino acids. From germline, CDR1 is PRHDT and CDR2 FYEKMQ (reference sequence). CDR3 amino acids: CASSRQGRTQYF. In DNA, the CDR3 is TGTGCCAGCAGCCGCCAAGGACGGACGCAGTATTTT.

The V and J genes are TRBV5-1 and TRBJ2-7; 11 bases align to TRBD1. The CDR3 has 16 residues. V shed 3 bases, J shed 2 bases, and the junction held 7 bases outside the gene matches. The V gene's germline CDR1 is SGHRS and CDR2 YFSETQ. This CDR3 is CASSWGPGQGAYEQYF. The CDR3 DNA reads TGCGCCAGCAGCTGGGGGCCGGGACAGGGGGCCTACGAGCAGTACTTC.